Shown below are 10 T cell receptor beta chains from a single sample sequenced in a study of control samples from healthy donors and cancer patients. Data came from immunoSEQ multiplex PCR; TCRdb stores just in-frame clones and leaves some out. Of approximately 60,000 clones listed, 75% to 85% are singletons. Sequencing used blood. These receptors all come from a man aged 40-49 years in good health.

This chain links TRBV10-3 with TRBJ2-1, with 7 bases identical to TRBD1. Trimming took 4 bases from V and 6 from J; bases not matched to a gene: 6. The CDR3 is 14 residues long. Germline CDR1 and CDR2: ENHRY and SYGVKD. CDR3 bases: TGTGCCATCAGTGCGAGGGGGCCTGGCAATGAGCAGTTCTTC. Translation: CAISARGPGNEQFF.

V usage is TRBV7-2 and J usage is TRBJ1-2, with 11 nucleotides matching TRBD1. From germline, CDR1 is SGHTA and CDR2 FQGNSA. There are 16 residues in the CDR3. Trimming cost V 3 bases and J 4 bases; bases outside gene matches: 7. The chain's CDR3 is CASSLGGQGAAYGYTF. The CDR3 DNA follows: TGTGCCAGCAGCTTGGGAGGACAGGGGGCGGCCTATGGCTACACCTTC.

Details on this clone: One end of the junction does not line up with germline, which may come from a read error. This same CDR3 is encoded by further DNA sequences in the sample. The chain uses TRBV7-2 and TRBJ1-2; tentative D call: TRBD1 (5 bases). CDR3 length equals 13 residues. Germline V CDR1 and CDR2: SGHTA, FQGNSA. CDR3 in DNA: TGTGCCAGCAGCCTAGCAGGGTCGGGTGGCTACACCTTC. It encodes CASSLAGSGGYTF.

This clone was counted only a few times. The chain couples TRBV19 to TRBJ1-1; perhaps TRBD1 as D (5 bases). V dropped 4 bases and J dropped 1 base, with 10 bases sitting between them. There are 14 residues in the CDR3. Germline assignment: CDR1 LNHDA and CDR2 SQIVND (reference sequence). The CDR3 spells CASSNPGTNTEAFF. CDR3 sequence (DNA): TGTGCCAGTAGTAATCCAGGGACGAACACTGAAGCTTTCTTT.

The CDR3 region has the DNA TGTGCCAGCAGTGAGGGTACTAACTACAATGAGCAGTTCTTC. It codes for CASSEGTNYNEQFF. The chain carries TRBV25-1 and TRBJ2-1; no clear D gene. CDR1 MGHDK and CDR2 SYGVNS come from the germline V gene. This CDR3 is built from 14 residues. The ends were cut back, 3 bases at V and 3 bases at J, with 9 bases in the middle.

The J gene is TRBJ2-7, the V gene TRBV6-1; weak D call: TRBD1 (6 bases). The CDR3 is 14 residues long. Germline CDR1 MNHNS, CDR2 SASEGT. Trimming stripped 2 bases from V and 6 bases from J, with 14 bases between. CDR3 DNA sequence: TGTGCCAGCAGTGAAAGGCAGGGGACGTCCGAGCAGTACTTC. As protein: CASSERQGTSEQYF.

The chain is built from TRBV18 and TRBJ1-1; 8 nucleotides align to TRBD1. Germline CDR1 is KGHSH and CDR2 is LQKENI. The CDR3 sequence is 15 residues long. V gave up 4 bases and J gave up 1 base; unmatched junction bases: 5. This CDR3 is CASSRRGLWNTEAFF. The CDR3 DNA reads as TGTGCCAGCTCACGCAGGGGGCTCTGGAACACTGAAGCTTTCTTT.

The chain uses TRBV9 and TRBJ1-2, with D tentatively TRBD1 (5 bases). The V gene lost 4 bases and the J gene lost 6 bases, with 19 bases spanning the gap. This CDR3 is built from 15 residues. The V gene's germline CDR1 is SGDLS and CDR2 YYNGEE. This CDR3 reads CASSSSGFRSDGYTF. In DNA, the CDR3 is TGTGCCAGCAGCTCATCAGGGTTCAGATCTGATGGCTACACCTTC. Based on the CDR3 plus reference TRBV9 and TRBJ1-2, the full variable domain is DSGVTQTPKHLITATGQRVTLRCSPRSGDLSVYWYQQSLDQGLQFLIQYYNGEERAKGNILERFSAQQFPDLHSELNLSSLELGDSALYFCASSSSGFRSDGYTFGSGTRLTVV.

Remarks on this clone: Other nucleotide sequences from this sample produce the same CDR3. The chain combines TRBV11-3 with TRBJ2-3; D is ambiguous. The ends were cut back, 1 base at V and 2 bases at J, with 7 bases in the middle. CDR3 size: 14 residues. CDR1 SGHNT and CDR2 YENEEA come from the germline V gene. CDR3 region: CASSLAGVTDTQYF. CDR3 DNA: TGTGCCAGCAGCTTAGCTGGGGTCACAGATACGCAGTATTTT.

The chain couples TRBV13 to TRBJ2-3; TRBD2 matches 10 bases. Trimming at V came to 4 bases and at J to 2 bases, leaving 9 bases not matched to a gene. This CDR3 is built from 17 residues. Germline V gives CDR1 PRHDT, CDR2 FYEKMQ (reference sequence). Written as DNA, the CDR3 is TGTGCCAGCAGCTCCCGGCAGCGGGGGGGCTCCACAGATACGCAGTATTTT. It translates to CASSSRQRGGSTDTQYF. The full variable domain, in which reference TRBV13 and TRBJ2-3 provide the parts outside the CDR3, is AAGVIQSPRHLIKEKRETATLKCYPIPRHDTVYWYQQGPGQDPQFLISFYEKMQSDKGSIPDRFSAQQFSDYHSELNMSSLELGDSALYFCASSSRQRGGSTDTQYFGPGTRLTVL.